The TCR delta chain described here comes from a study of γδ T cells in repeated Plasmodium falciparum infection. V lost 2 bases to trimming and J lost 0 bases, with 40 bases between them. Germline V gene sequence: CDR1 TSWWSYY, CDR2 QGS. The CDR3 has 25 residues. Notes on this clone: This likely reflects a read error, since a far larger clone is one base away. This same CDR3 is encoded by further DNA sequences in the sample.

TCRdb reran clone calling via CATT on the multiplex PCR reads. The data contain around 49,000 delta-chain clones, approximately 2% of them singletons. Vgamma9/Vdelta2+ and Vdelta2-negative gammadelta T cells were flow-sorted from PBMC for bulk sequencing. The rearrangement links TRDV1 to TRDJ1; tentative D call: TRDD3 (6 bases). The J gene, missing from TCRdb, was assigned here through DNA to germline matching. The clonotype comes from a pool of human donors (malaria-infected and uninfected, not separated). The sample taken for sequencing was gamma-delta T cells from blood. This CDR3 reads CALGESHFFFPSFLGDSGYTDKLIF. CDR3 sequence (DNA): TGTGCTCTTGGGGAATCACACTTCTTCTTCCCCTCCTTTCTAGGGGATTCGGGTTACACCGATAAACTCATCTTT.